This TCR beta chain was obtained from a study of CD8 T cells in Susac syndrome. Germline assignment: CDR1 MDHEN and CDR2 SYDVKM. V trimming: 2 bases; J trimming: 6 bases; junction bases outside the gene matches: 6. The CDR3 covers 14 residues. cDNA came from roughly 0.47 to 1 ug RNA primed by random hexamers. A single record per CDR3 protein comes from TCRdb applying MiXCR to the immunoSEQ multiplex PCR reads. In the table there are more than 65,000 distinct CDR3 sequences, 95% of which are singletons. The sample taken for sequencing was CD8+ T cells from PBMCs. V usage is TRBV28 and J usage is TRBJ1-1, with 7 bases identical to TRBD1. The receptor was isolated from a human donor with Susac syndrome. CDR3 coding DNA: TGTGCCAGCAGTTTAAGTTCCAGGGGGTCTGAAGCTTTCTTT. This sequence encodes CASSLSSRGSEAFF.